A selection of T cell receptor beta chains follows, all from one sample in a study of blood T cell repertoires in COVID-19. Sequencing was performed with immunoSEQ multiplex PCR; in TCRdb, only in-frame clones are kept and a portion is missing. Found here are about 240,000 clones, around 90% of them singletons; the top ten hold approximately 7.6%. The material sequenced was peripheral blood. The receptor set was obtained from a man aged 55 to 70 who had recovered from COVID-19. The CDR3 runs from the conserved cysteine through the conserved F or W. Fields, in order: CDR3 protein, CDR3 DNA, J gene, V gene, D gene, clone size. A D gene is named only where the DNA matches it firmly. Not all rows give a size; the values are once, few, many and, for expanded clones, a class.

cdr3_aa: CATSVRGDMNTEAFF
cdr3_nt: TGTGCCACCAGTGTCAGGGGAGATATGAACACTGAAGCTTTCTTT
j_call: TRBJ1-1
v_call: TRBV24-1
d_call: -
clone_size: few

cdr3_aa: CAGQYAYRDGGSQPQHF
cdr3_nt: TGTGCCGGACAATACGCATACCGGGACGGAGGGAGTCAGCCCCAGCATTTT
j_call: TRBJ1-5
v_call: TRBV5-4
d_call: -
clone_size: once

cdr3_aa: CAISGGQIGETQYF
cdr3_nt: TGTGCCATCAGTGGGGGACAAATCGGAGAGACCCAGTACTTC
j_call: TRBJ2-5
v_call: TRBV10-3
d_call: -
clone_size: -

cdr3_aa: CASSVAGGTGANVLTF
cdr3_nt: TGTGCCAGCAGTGTTGCGGGGGGAACTGGGGCCAACGTCCTGACTTTC
j_call: TRBJ2-6
v_call: TRBV6-1
d_call: TRBD2
clone_size: -

cdr3_aa: CASSTFAYVNTEAFF
cdr3_nt: TGTGCCAGCAGCACATTTGCTTATGTGAACACTGAAGCTTTCTTT
j_call: TRBJ1-1
v_call: TRBV6-5
d_call: -
clone_size: -

cdr3_aa: CSANQETQYF
cdr3_nt: TGCAGCGCTAATCAAGAGACCCAGTACTTC
j_call: TRBJ2-5
v_call: TRBV29-1
d_call: -
clone_size: -

cdr3_aa: CASSLWRDRDQPQHF
cdr3_nt: TGTGCCAGCAGTTTATGGCGGGACAGGGATCAGCCCCAGCATTTT
j_call: TRBJ1-5
v_call: TRBV27
d_call: TRBD1
clone_size: -

cdr3_aa: CASILGGASESHEQYF
cdr3_nt: TGTGCCAGCATCCTCGGGGGGGCCTCGGAATCGCACGAGCAGTACTTC
j_call: TRBJ2-7
v_call: TRBV2
d_call: TRBD2
clone_size: -

cdr3_aa: CASSESMGGTEAFF
cdr3_nt: TGTGCCAGCAGCGAAAGTATGGGGGGCACTGAAGCTTTCTTT
j_call: TRBJ1-1
v_call: TRBV7-8
d_call: -
clone_size: -

cdr3_aa: CASSAGVNYGYTF
cdr3_nt: TGTGCCAGCAGTGCAGGGGTGAACTATGGCTACACCTTC
j_call: TRBJ1-2
v_call: TRBV2
d_call: -
clone_size: once

cdr3_aa: CASSLLRSYEQYF
cdr3_nt: TGTGCCAGCAGCCTACTGCGTTCCTACGAGCAGTACTTC
j_call: TRBJ2-7
v_call: TRBV4-2
d_call: -
clone_size: -

cdr3_aa: CASSEGTDYGYTF
cdr3_nt: TGTGCCAGCAGTGAGGGGACAGACTATGGCTACACCTTC
j_call: TRBJ1-2
v_call: TRBV27
d_call: TRBD1
clone_size: -

cdr3_aa: CASSRDSLAKNIQYF
cdr3_nt: TGTGCCAGCAGCCGGGACAGTCTAGCCAAAAACATTCAGTACTTC
j_call: TRBJ2-4
v_call: TRBV5-5
d_call: TRBD1
clone_size: -

cdr3_aa: CASSFPLAGDQETQYF
cdr3_nt: TGTGCCAGCAGCTTTCCCCTAGCGGGGGACCAAGAGACCCAGTACTTC
j_call: TRBJ2-5
v_call: TRBV5-6
d_call: TRBD2
clone_size: -

cdr3_aa: CASSPGTSGGREQYF
cdr3_nt: TGTGCCAGCAGTCCTGGGACTAGCGGTGGCCGGGAGCAGTACTTC
j_call: TRBJ2-7
v_call: TRBV27
d_call: TRBD2
clone_size: -

cdr3_aa: CAWSLTGGLGNIQYF
cdr3_nt: TGTGCCTGGAGTCTTACGGGGGGGCTAGGGAACATTCAGTACTTC
j_call: TRBJ2-4
v_call: TRBV30
d_call: TRBD2
clone_size: -

cdr3_aa: CASSATGTGPGELFF
cdr3_nt: TGTGCCAGCAGCGCAACCGGGACAGGGCCCGGGGAGCTGTTTTTT
j_call: TRBJ2-2
v_call: TRBV7-9
d_call: TRBD1
clone_size: -

cdr3_aa: CASSASGSPTYGYTF
cdr3_nt: TGTGCCAGCAGCGCCTCAGGGTCTCCGACATATGGCTACACCTTC
j_call: TRBJ1-2
v_call: TRBV9
d_call: -
clone_size: -

cdr3_aa: CASSYLGSGDRGSWGSYNEQFF
cdr3_nt: TGTGCCAGCAGCTACTTAGGCTCCGGCGACAGGGGGTCTTGGGGCTCCTACAATGAGCAGTTCTTC
j_call: TRBJ2-1
v_call: TRBV3-1/TRBV3-2
d_call: TRBD1
clone_size: -

cdr3_aa: CATRGTGVDGYTF
cdr3_nt: TGTGCCACCAGAGGGACAGGGGTTGATGGCTACACCTTC
j_call: TRBJ1-2
v_call: TRBV24-1
d_call: TRBD1
clone_size: -

cdr3_aa: CASSERFVQPQHF
cdr3_nt: TGTGCCAGCAGCGAGAGGTTCGTTCAGCCCCAGCATTTT
j_call: TRBJ1-5
v_call: TRBV5-8
d_call: -
clone_size: -

cdr3_aa: CASSPAQGANTGELFF
cdr3_nt: TGTGCCAGCTCACCGGCCCAGGGGGCGAACACCGGGGAGCTGTTTTTT
j_call: TRBJ2-2
v_call: TRBV18
d_call: TRBD1
clone_size: -

cdr3_aa: CASSRGGSETQYF
cdr3_nt: TGTGCCAGCAGCCGTGGGGGGTCAGAGACCCAGTACTTC
j_call: TRBJ2-5
v_call: TRBV11-3
d_call: -
clone_size: -

cdr3_aa: CASRTTSAYTDTQYF
cdr3_nt: TGCGCCAGCAGAACGACTAGCGCCTACACAGATACGCAGTATTTT
j_call: TRBJ2-3
v_call: TRBV5-1
d_call: TRBD2
clone_size: once

cdr3_aa: CASRGQDNQPQHF
cdr3_nt: TGTGCCAGCAGGGGACAGGACAATCAGCCCCAGCATTTT
j_call: TRBJ1-5
v_call: TRBV12-3/TRBV12-4
d_call: TRBD1
clone_size: -

cdr3_aa: CASRTGPGAYNEQFF
cdr3_nt: TGTGCCAGCAGGACCGGGCCAGGGGCCTACAATGAGCAGTTCTTC
j_call: TRBJ2-1
v_call: TRBV28
d_call: -
clone_size: -

cdr3_aa: CASSPRGKGTEAFF
cdr3_nt: TGTGCCAGCAGCCCCCGGGGGAAAGGCACTGAAGCTTTCTTT
j_call: TRBJ1-1
v_call: TRBV5-4
d_call: -
clone_size: once

cdr3_aa: CASSLVVSGTNTEAFF
cdr3_nt: TGTGCCAGCAGCCTGGTGGTGTCAGGGACTAACACTGAAGCTTTCTTT
j_call: TRBJ1-1
v_call: TRBV5-6
d_call: -
clone_size: once

cdr3_aa: CASSYSGGAQETQYF
cdr3_nt: TGTGCCAGCAGCTATAGCGGGGGGGCTCAAGAGACCCAGTACTTC
j_call: TRBJ2-5
v_call: TRBV7-7
d_call: TRBD2
clone_size: once

cdr3_aa: CASSLVTDHYEQYF
cdr3_nt: TGTGCCAGCAGCTTAGTAACAGATCACTACGAGCAGTACTTC
j_call: TRBJ2-7
v_call: TRBV11-2
d_call: -
clone_size: -

cdr3_aa: CATSDSRDRAVRLFF
cdr3_nt: TGTGCCACCAGTGATTCACGGGACAGGGCCGTTAGGCTGTTTTTT
j_call: TRBJ1-4
v_call: TRBV24-1
d_call: TRBD1
clone_size: -

cdr3_aa: CASSRGPQETQYF
cdr3_nt: TGTGCCAGCAGCAGGGGGCCCCAAGAGACCCAGTACTTC
j_call: TRBJ2-5
v_call: TRBV5-5
d_call: TRBD1
clone_size: -

cdr3_aa: CASSGGQVPNYGYTF
cdr3_nt: TGTGCCAGCAGCGGGGGACAGGTCCCTAACTATGGCTACACCTTC
j_call: TRBJ1-2
v_call: TRBV9
d_call: TRBD1
clone_size: -

cdr3_aa: CASSESWAGSRQAFF
cdr3_nt: TGTGCCAGCAGTGAATCCTGGGCAGGGTCCCGGCAAGCTTTCTTT
j_call: TRBJ1-1
v_call: TRBV25-1
d_call: -
clone_size: -

cdr3_aa: CASGPPVSTGELFF
cdr3_nt: TGTGCTAGTGGACCCCCGGTTAGCACCGGGGAGCTGTTTTTT
j_call: TRBJ2-2
v_call: TRBV12-5
d_call: -
clone_size: -

cdr3_aa: CASSADFPTDTQYF
cdr3_nt: TGTGCCAGCAGCGCTGACTTCCCCACAGATACGCAGTATTTT
j_call: TRBJ2-3
v_call: TRBV9
d_call: -
clone_size: -

cdr3_aa: CASGDRGSTGELFF
cdr3_nt: TGCGCCAGCGGGGACAGAGGGAGCACCGGGGAGCTGTTTTTT
j_call: TRBJ2-2
v_call: TRBV5-1
d_call: TRBD1
clone_size: once

cdr3_aa: CASSLQTGSSVYGYTF
cdr3_nt: TGCGCCAGCAGCTTACAGACAGGGTCTTCAGTGTATGGCTACACCTTC
j_call: TRBJ1-2
v_call: TRBV5-1
d_call: TRBD1
clone_size: -

cdr3_aa: CASSQGLKKETQYF
cdr3_nt: TGTGCCAGCAGCCAGGGCCTTAAGAAAGAGACCCAGTACTTC
j_call: TRBJ2-5
v_call: TRBV11-2
d_call: -
clone_size: -

cdr3_aa: CAWSVGGGTYNEQFF
cdr3_nt: TGTGCCTGGAGTGTTGGCGGGGGCACCTACAATGAGCAGTTCTTC
j_call: TRBJ2-1
v_call: TRBV30
d_call: -
clone_size: -

cdr3_aa: CASSPRQDNYGYTF
cdr3_nt: TGTGCCAGCTCACCACGGCAGGATAACTATGGCTACACCTTC
j_call: TRBJ1-2
v_call: TRBV18
d_call: -
clone_size: -

cdr3_aa: CASSLLGRDNYGYTF
cdr3_nt: TGTGCCAGCTCACTTTTGGGCAGGGATAACTATGGCTACACCTTC
j_call: TRBJ1-2
v_call: TRBV18
d_call: -
clone_size: once

cdr3_aa: CASRPPGTVTEAFF
cdr3_nt: TGTGCCAGTAGGCCGCCCGGGACAGTGACTGAAGCTTTCTTT
j_call: TRBJ1-1
v_call: TRBV19
d_call: TRBD1
clone_size: -

cdr3_aa: CASSQEGAPYEQYF
cdr3_nt: TGTGCCAGCAGCCAAGAGGGGGCCCCCTACGAGCAGTACTTC
j_call: TRBJ2-7
v_call: TRBV14
d_call: -
clone_size: few

cdr3_aa: CAISTRALGNQPQHF
cdr3_nt: TGTGCCATCAGTACCAGGGCGCTCGGCAATCAGCCCCAGCATTTT
j_call: TRBJ1-5
v_call: TRBV10-3
d_call: -
clone_size: -

cdr3_aa: CASGWTGVFRELFF
cdr3_nt: TGTGCTAGTGGCTGGACAGGGGTCTTTCGGGAGCTGTTTTTT
j_call: TRBJ2-2
v_call: TRBV12-5
d_call: TRBD1
clone_size: -

cdr3_aa: CASSGGDEGWTEAFF
cdr3_nt: TGTGCCAGCAGTGGGGGGGACGAAGGGTGGACTGAAGCTTTCTTT
j_call: TRBJ1-1
v_call: TRBV2
d_call: -
clone_size: -

cdr3_aa: CASSLSTGYLSGNTIYF
cdr3_nt: TGTGCCAGCAGCTTATCAACAGGGTATCTTTCTGGAAACACCATATATTTT
j_call: TRBJ1-3
v_call: TRBV3-1/TRBV3-2
d_call: -
clone_size: -

cdr3_aa: CASSYSRTGVTYTF
cdr3_nt: TGTGCCAGCAGTTACTCTAGGACAGGGGTGACATACACCTTC
j_call: TRBJ1-2
v_call: TRBV6-5
d_call: TRBD1
clone_size: -

cdr3_aa: CASSLVFTDTQYF
cdr3_nt: TGTGCCAGCAGCTTAGTCTTTACAGATACGCAGTATTTT
j_call: TRBJ2-3
v_call: TRBV7-2
d_call: -
clone_size: -

cdr3_aa: CAISDIRGGPDQYF
cdr3_nt: TGTGCCATCAGTGATATCCGGGGGGGCCCTGACCAATACTTC
j_call: TRBJ2-7
v_call: TRBV10-3
d_call: TRBD2
clone_size: -

cdr3_aa: CASSPQGATPGSCFF
cdr3_nt: -
j_call: TRBJ2-2
v_call: TRBV18
d_call: -
clone_size: -

cdr3_aa: CASSPPEISETQYF
cdr3_nt: TGTGCCAGCTCACCACCAGAGATCTCAGAGACCCAGTACTTC
j_call: TRBJ2-5
v_call: TRBV18
d_call: -
clone_size: -

cdr3_aa: CASSSVSGGATGELFF
cdr3_nt: TGTGCCAGCAGTTCCGTTAGCGGGGGGGCAACCGGGGAGCTGTTTTTT
j_call: TRBJ2-2
v_call: TRBV6-5
d_call: TRBD2
clone_size: -

cdr3_aa: CASSLGSQPQHF
cdr3_nt: TGTGCCAGCAGCTTAGGGAGTCAGCCCCAGCATTTT
j_call: TRBJ1-5
v_call: TRBV5-5
d_call: -
clone_size: medium-sized